This record concerns one T cell receptor beta chain sequence. CDR3 length: 13 amino acids. Trimming took off 4 bases at V and 3 bases at J, with 10 bases between the two ends. Germline V gives CDR1 SGHTS, CDR2 YDEGEE. The study ran its PCR with 60 Vbeta and 13 Jbeta primers. Repertoires were generated with immunoSEQ multiplex PCR, while TCRdb's copy carries only in-frame clones and drops some. In the table there are about 50,000 clones, over 60% of which are singletons. The data are from a study of cytomegalovirus exposure and HLA in healthy donors. The specimen was PBMCs. The rearrangement links TRBV5-8 to TRBJ1-1; D ambiguous. This sequence was found in a woman in her forties or fifties in good health and CMV-seronegative. DNA for the CDR3: TGTGCCAGCAGCCTAAGGAGGGACACTGAAGCTTTCTTT. This encodes CASSLRRDTEAFF.